These 14 T cell receptor beta chains were all obtained from the same sample, sequenced in a study of T cell responses to AZD1222 COVID-19 vaccine. Repertoires were generated with immunoSEQ multiplex PCR, while TCRdb's copy carries only in-frame clones and drops some. Among some 90,000 clones, about 85% were seen once, and the ten largest hold 1.5%. The sequencing here drew on peripheral blood, taken on day 0 of AZD1222 vaccination. The source of these receptors is an adult in good health.

The chain carries TRBV5-1 and TRBJ1-2; 9 nucleotides align to TRBD1. V lost 4 bases to trimming and J lost 4 bases; unmatched junction nucleotides: 8. This CDR3 is built from 15 residues. The germline V gene has CDR1 SGHRS and CDR2 YFSETQ. Written as DNA, the CDR3 is TGCGCCAGCAGCAGCGGGACAGGGCTACGCTATGGCTACACCTTC. This codes for CASSSGTGLRYGYTF.

This clone is classed as medium-sized (0.01 to 0.1%). The gene calls are TRBV21-1 and TRBJ2-7; the D call of TRBD2 is as the table states it, not checked on the DNA. TRBV21-1 is classified as a pseudogene. The CDR3 is 17 residues long. This CDR3 is CASSSPPLAGDPYEQYF. The CDR3 region has the DNA TGTGCCAGCAGCTCCCCCCCCCTAGCGGGAGATCCCTACGAGCAGTACTTC.

J is TRBJ2-5 and V is TRBV4-1; 10 nucleotides match TRBD2. Germline loops: CDR1 MGHRA, CDR2 YSYEKL. Trimming cost V 0 bases and J 1 base; bases outside gene matches: 5. CDR3 size: 17 residues. As DNA, the CDR3 is TGCGCCAGCAGCCAAGATCGTACTAGCGGGGCCCAAGAGACCCAGTACTTC. It codes for CASSQDRTSGAQETQYF.

This clone occurred once. This chain connects TRBV10-3 to TRBJ1-6, with D possibly TRBD1 on 5 matching bases. From germline, CDR1 is ENHRY and CDR2 SYGVKD. The V gene lost 2 bases and the J gene lost 5 bases, with 13 bases spanning the gap. The CDR3 has 16 residues. CDR3 nucleotides: TGTGCCATCAGTGAGCTGCCGGGGCCAAATAATTCACCCCTCCACTTT. Its translation is CAISELPGPNNSPLHF.

The chain is built from TRBV5-1 and TRBJ1-1; TRBD1 matches at 9 bases. V lost 4 bases to trimming and J lost 7 bases; unmatched junction nucleotides: 5. Germline lookup yields CDR1 SGHRS and CDR2 YFSETQ. The CDR3 consists of 13 residues. The chain's CDR3 is CASSDRDRVEAFF. In DNA form, the CDR3 reads TGCGCCAGCAGCGACCGGGACAGGGTTGAAGCTTTCTTT.

The gene calls are TRBV19 and TRBJ1-2, with 7 bases matching TRBD1. The germline V gene encodes CDR1 LNHDA and CDR2 SQIVND (reference sequence). This CDR3 contains 15 residues. The trim removed 3 bases at V and 4 bases at J, leaving 8 bases unmatched. The CDR3 loop reads CASSIGTTGTYGYTF. The CDR3 DNA reads as TGTGCCAGTAGTATCGGGACGACAGGGACCTATGGCTACACCTTC.

Points on this clone: An end of the junction does not agree with germline; a read error may underlie this. V is TRBV30 and J is TRBJ1-2; D unresolved. Per germline, CDR1 GTSNPN and CDR2 SVGIG (reference sequence). This CDR3 has 13 residues. CDR3 loop: CARSLWANYGYTF. The CDR3 DNA follows: TGTGCCCGGAGCCTTTGGGCTAACTATGGCTACACCTTC.

CDR3 DNA sequence: TGCAGCGTCGAACGGACAGGAACTAGCACAGATACGCAGTATTTT. Translation gives CSVERTGTSTDTQYF. J is TRBJ2-3 and V is TRBV29-1, with 7 positions matching TRBD1. This CDR3 has 15 residues. The germline CDR1 and CDR2 sequences are SQVTM and ANQGSEA. J lost 0 bases, V lost 6 bases, and 9 bases had no gene match.

V is TRBV9 and J is TRBJ1-5, with TRBD1 as a possible D gene (5 bases). The CDR3 extends over 15 amino acids. The V gene lost 4 bases and the J gene lost 1 base, with 12 bases spanning the gap. Germline CDR1 reads SGDLS; CDR2 reads YYNGEE. CDR3 in DNA: TGTGCCAGCAGCCTAAGTGGGGCCAGCAATCAGCCCCAGCATTTT. Translating it yields CASSLSGASNQPQHF.

The chain carries TRBV27 and TRBJ2-7, with 16 bases lining up with TRBD2. The CDR3 runs 16 residues. The V segment lost 5 bases and the J segment 7 bases; nucleotides outside the gene matches: 8. Germline V CDR1 and CDR2: MNHEY, SMNVEV (reference sequence). The CDR3 protein is CASSPGTSGRAGEQYF. CDR3 DNA sequence: TGTGCCAGCAGTCCTGGGACTAGCGGGAGGGCCGGGGAGCAGTACTTC.

The chain uses TRBV12-3 or TRBV12-4 and TRBJ2-7; D gene uncertain. The CDR3 covers 12 residues. The germline V and J ends were trimmed by 3 bases and 9 bases, with 12 bases remaining between them. CDR3 protein: CASSFVMGLQYF. Written as DNA, the CDR3 is TGTGCCAGCAGTTTTGTTATGGGTTTGCAGTACTTC.

This clone has just one count. J is TRBJ1-2 and V is TRBV25-1; TRBD1 aligns across 9 bases. CDR3 length: 14 residues. Germline V CDR1 and CDR2: MGHDK, SYGVNS. V lost 5 bases, J lost 10 bases, and 11 bases stayed unmatched. Here the CDR3 DNA reads TGTGCCAGCAGTCTGTCCCGGGACAGGGAGGTCTACACCTTC. Translation: CASSLSRDREVYTF.

The chain links TRBV7-6 to TRBJ1-2; D unclear. The ends were cut back, 5 bases at V and 4 bases at J, with 17 bases in the middle. The germline CDR1 and CDR2 sequences are SGHVS and FNYEAQ. The length of the CDR3 is 15 residues. The CDR3 reads CASSKVTLDPYGYTF. In nucleotides, the CDR3 is TGTGCCAGCAGCAAGGTGACGTTGGACCCCTATGGCTACACCTTC.

This clone turned up a few times. This chain links TRBV18 with TRBJ1-1; maybe TRBD1 (6 bases). The CDR3 runs to 14 residues. Germline V gene data show CDR1 as KGHSH and CDR2 as LQKENI. The germline V and J ends were trimmed by 3 bases and 0 bases, with 8 bases remaining between them. CDR3 sequence: CASSPGHMNTEAFF. The CDR3 DNA reads TGTGCCAGCTCACCGGGACACATGAACACTGAAGCTTTCTTT.